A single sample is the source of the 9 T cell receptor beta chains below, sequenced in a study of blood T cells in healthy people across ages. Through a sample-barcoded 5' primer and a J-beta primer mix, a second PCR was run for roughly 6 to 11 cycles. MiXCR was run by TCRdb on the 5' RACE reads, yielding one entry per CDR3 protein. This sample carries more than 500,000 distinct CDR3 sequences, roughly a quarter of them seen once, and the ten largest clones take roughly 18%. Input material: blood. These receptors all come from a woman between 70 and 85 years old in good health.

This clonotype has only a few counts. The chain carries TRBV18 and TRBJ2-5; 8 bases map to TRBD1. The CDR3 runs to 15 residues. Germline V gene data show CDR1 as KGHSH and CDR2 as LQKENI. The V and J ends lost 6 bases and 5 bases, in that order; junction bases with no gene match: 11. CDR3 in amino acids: CASSPRQGRGETQYF. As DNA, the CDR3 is TGTGCCAGCTCGCCAAGACAGGGGAGAGGGGAGACCCAGTACTTC.

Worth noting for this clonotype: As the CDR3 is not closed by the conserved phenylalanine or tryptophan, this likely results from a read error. The CDR3 loop reads CASSLASREAETQYL. CDR3 in DNA: TGCGCCAGCAGCTTGGCATCCAGGGAGGCAGAGACCCAGTACCTC. The chain uses TRBV5-1 and TRBJ2-5; D might be TRBD2 (6 bases). This CDR3 contains 15 residues. Between the trimmed V and J ends, which lost 0 bases and 4 bases, there was a span of 13 bases. The germline CDR1 and CDR2 sequences are SGHRS and YFSETQ.

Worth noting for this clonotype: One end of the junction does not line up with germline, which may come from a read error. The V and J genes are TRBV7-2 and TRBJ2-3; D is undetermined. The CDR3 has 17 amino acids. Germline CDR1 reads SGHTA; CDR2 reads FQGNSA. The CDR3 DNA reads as TGCGCCAGCAGCTTTATTGCGATAGCTGCTAGCACAGATACGCAGTATTTT. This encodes CASSFIAIAASTDTQYF.

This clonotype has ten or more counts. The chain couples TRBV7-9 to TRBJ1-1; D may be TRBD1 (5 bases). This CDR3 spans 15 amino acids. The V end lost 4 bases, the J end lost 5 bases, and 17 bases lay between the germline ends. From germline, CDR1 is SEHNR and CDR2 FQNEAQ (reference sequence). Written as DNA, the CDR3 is TGTGCCAGCAGCTCCGCCCTCCTGGGGGAAACTGAAGCTTTCTTT. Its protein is CASSSALLGETEAFF.

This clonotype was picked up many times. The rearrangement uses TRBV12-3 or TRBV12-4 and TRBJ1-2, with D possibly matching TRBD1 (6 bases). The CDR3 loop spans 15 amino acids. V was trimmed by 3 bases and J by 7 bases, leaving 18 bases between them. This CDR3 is CASSLNRVVGVGYTF. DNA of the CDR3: TGTGCCAGCAGTTTGAACAGGGTTGTAGGTGTTGGCTACACCTTC.

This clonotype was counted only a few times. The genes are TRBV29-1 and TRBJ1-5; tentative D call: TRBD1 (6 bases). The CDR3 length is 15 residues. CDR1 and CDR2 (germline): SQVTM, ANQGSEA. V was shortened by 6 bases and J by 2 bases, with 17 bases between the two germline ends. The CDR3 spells CSVRDTGRGNQPQHF. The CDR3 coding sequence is TGCAGCGTCCGGGACACGGGGAGGGGCAATCAGCCCCAGCATTTT.

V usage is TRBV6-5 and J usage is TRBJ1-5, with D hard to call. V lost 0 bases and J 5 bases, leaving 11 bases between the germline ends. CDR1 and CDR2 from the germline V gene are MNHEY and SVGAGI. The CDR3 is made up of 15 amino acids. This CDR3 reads CASSYSRHRDQPQHF. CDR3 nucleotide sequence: TGTGCCAGCAGTTACTCGAGACACCGTGATCAGCCCCAGCATTTT.

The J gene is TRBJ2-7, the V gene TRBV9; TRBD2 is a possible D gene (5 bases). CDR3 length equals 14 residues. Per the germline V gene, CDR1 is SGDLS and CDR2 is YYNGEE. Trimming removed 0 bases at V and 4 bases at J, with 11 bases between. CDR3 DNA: TGTGCCAGCAGCGTAGCGGCGGGTTCTTACGAGCAGTACTTC. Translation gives CASSVAAGSYEQYF.

CDR3 DNA: TGTGCCAGCAGCTCAAACCAAAATGCACAGGGACCCGGGGAGCTGTTTTTT. It codes for CASSSNQNAQGPGELFF. This chain uses TRBV7-2 with TRBJ2-2; tentatively, D is TRBD1 (6 bases). Germline loops: CDR1 SGHTA, CDR2 FQGNSA. The CDR3 is 17 residues long. V was shortened by 4 bases and J by 6 bases, with 21 bases between the two germline ends. Full variable domain (missing parts from reference TRBV7-2 and TRBJ2-2): GAGVSQSPSNKVTEKGKDVELRCDPISGHTALYWYRQSLGQGLEFLIYFQGNSAPDKSGLPSDRFSAERTGGSVSTLTIQRTQQEDSAVYLCASSSNQNAQGPGELFFGEGSRLTVL.